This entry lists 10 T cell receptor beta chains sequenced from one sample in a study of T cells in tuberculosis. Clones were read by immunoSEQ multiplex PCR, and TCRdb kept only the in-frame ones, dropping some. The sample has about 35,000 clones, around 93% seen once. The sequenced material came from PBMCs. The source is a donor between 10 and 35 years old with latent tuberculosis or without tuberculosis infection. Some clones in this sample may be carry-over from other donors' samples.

CDR3 sequence: CASSPRGCYTF. Here the CDR3 DNA reads TGTGCCAGCAGCCCAAGGGGGTGCTACACCTTC. The chain joins TRBV11-2 to TRBJ1-2; TRBD1 might be the D (6 bases). V dropped 5 bases and J dropped 9 bases, with 10 bases sitting between them. This CDR3 has 11 residues. CDR1 is SGHAT, CDR2 FQNNGV, per germline.

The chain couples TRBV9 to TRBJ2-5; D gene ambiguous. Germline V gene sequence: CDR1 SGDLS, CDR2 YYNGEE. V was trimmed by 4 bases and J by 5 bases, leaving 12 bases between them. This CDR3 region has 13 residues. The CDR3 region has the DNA TGTGCCAGCAGCCAAAATATCGGGGAGACCCAGTACTTC. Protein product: CASSQNIGETQYF.

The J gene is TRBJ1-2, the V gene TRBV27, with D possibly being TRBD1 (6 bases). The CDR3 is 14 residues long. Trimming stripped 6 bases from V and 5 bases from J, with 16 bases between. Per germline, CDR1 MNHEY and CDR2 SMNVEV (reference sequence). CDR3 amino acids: CASSFTGGLYGYTF. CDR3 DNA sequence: TGTGCCAGCAGCTTTACGGGGGGGCTTTATGGCTACACCTTC.

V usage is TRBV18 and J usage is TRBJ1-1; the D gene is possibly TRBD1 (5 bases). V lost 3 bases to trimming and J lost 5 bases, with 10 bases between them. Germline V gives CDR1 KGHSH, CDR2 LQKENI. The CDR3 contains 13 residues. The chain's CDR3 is CASSPRGGTEAFF. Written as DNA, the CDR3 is TGTGCCAGCTCACCCCGCGGGGGGACTGAAGCTTTCTTT.

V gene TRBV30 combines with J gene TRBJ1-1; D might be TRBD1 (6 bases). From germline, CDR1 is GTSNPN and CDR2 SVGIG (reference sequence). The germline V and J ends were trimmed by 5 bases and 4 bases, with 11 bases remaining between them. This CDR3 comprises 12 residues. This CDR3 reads CAWADRSTEAFF. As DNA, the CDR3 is TGTGCCTGGGCTGACAGGAGCACTGAAGCTTTCTTT.

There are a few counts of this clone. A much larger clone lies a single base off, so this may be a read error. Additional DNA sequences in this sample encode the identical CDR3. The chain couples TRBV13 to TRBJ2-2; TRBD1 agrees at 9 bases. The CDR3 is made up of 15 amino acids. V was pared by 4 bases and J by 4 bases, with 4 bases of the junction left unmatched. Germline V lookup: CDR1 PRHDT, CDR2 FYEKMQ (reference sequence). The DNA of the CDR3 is TGTGCCAGCAGCTCCGGGACAGGGAGCACCGGGGAGCTGTTTTTT. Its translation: CASSSGTGSTGELFF.

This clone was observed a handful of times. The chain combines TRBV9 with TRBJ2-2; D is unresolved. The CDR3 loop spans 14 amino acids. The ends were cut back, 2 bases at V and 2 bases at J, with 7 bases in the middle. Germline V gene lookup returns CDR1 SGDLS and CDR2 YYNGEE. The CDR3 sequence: CASSVGVNTGELFF. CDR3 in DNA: TGTGCCAGCAGCGTCGGAGTTAACACCGGGGAGCTGTTTTTT.

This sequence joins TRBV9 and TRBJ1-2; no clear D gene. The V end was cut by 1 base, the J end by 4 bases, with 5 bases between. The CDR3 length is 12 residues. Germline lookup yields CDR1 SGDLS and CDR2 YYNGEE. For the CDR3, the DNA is TGTGCCAGCAGCGTATACGGCTATGGCTACACCTTC. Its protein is CASSVYGYGYTF.

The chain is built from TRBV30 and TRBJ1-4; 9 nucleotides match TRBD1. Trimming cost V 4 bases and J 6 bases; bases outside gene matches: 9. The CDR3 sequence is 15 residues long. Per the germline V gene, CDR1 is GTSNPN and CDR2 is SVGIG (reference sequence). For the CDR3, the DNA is TGTGCCTGGAAGCTTACCGGGACAGGGTATGAAAAACTGTTTTTT. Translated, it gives CAWKLTGTGYEKLFF.

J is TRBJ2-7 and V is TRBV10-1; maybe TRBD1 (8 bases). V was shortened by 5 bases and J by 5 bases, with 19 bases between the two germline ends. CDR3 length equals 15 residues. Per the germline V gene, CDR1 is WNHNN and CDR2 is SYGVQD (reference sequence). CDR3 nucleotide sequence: TGCGCCAGCAGTATTGACAGGGGAGGGAGGAACGAGCAGTACTTC. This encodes CASSIDRGGRNEQYF.